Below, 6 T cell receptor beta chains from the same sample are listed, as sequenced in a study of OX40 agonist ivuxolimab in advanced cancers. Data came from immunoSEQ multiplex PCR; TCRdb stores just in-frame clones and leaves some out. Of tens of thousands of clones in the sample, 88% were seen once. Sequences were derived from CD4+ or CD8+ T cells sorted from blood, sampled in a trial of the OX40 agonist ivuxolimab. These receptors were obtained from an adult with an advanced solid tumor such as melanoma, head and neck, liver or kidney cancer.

In DNA, the CDR3 is TGTGCCAGCAGCGTGGACAGGGGATTCTACGAGCAGTACTTC. It is translated as CASSVDRGFYEQYF. The V call is TRBV11-3, the J call TRBJ2-7; 9 bases fit TRBD1. This CDR3 spans 14 amino acids. Per the germline V gene, CDR1 is SGHNT and CDR2 is YENEEA. Trimming at V came to 5 bases and at J to 3 bases, leaving 5 bases not matched to a gene.

CDR3 amino acids: CATSSLAAGELFF. For the CDR3, the DNA is TGTGCCACCAGCAGCCTAGCAGCCGGGGAGCTGTTTTTT. The V gene is TRBV15, the J gene TRBJ2-2, with D perhaps matching TRBD2 (5 bases). There are 13 residues in the CDR3. Trimming stripped 3 bases from V and 6 bases from J, with 8 bases between. In germline, CDR1 is LNHNV, CDR2 YYDKDF (reference sequence).

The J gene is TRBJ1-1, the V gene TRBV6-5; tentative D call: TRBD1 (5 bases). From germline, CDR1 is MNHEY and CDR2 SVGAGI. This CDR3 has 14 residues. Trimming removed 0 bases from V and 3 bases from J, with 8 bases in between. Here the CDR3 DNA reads TGTGCCAGCAGTTACTCGGGGGGAGACACTGAAGCTTTCTTT. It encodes CASSYSGGDTEAFF.

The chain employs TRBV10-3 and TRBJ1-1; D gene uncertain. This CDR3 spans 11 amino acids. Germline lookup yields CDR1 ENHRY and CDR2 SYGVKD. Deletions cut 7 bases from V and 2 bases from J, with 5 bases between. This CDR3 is CAINSNTEAFF. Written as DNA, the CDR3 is TGTGCCATCAACAGTAACACTGAAGCTTTCTTT.

CDR3 region: CASRGGTSGYNEQFF. DNA of the CDR3: TGTGCCAGCAGGGGCGGGACTAGCGGCTACAATGAGCAGTTCTTC. The V gene is TRBV7-9, the J gene TRBJ2-1; TRBD2 matches at 11 bases. The germline V gene has CDR1 SEHNR and CDR2 FQNEAQ (reference sequence). The length of the CDR3 is 15 residues. J gave up 3 bases and V 6 bases, and 4 bases lay outside the gene matches.

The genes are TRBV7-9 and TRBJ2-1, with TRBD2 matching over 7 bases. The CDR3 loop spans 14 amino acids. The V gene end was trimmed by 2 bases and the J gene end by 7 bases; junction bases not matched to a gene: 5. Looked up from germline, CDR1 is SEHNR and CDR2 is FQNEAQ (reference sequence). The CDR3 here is CASSLSGGRNEQFF. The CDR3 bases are TGTGCCAGCAGCTTATCGGGAGGTAGGAATGAGCAGTTCTTC.